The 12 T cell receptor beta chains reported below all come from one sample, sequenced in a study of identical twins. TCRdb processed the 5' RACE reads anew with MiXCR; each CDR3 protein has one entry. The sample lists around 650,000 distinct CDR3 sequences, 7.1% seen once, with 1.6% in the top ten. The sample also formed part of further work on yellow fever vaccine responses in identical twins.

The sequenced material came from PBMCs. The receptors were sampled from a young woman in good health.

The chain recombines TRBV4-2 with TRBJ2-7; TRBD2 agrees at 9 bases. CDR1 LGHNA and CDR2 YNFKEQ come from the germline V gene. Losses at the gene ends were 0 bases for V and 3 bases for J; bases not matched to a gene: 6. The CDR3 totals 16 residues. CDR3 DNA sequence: TGTGCCAGCAGCCAAGAATTAGCGGGAGTTTTCTACGAGCAGTACTTC. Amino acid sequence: CASSQELAGVFYEQYF.

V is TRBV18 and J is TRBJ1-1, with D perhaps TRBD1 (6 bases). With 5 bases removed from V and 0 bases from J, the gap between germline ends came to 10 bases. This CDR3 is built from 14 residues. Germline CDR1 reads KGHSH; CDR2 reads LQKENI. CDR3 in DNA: TGTGCCAGCTCAAGGACAGATATGAACACTGAAGCTTTCTTT. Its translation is CASSRTDMNTEAFF.

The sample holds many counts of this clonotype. The CDR3 here is CASSLSPTLNTGELFF. DNA of the CDR3: TGCGCCAGCAGCTTGTCCCCAACGCTGAACACCGGGGAGCTGTTTTTT. The V call is TRBV5-1, the J call TRBJ2-2; D gene ambiguous. The CDR3 is made up of 16 amino acids. The ends were cut back, 1 base at V and 1 base at J, with 11 bases in the middle. The germline gives CDR1 SGHRS, CDR2 YFSETQ.

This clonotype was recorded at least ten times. The CDR3: CASSPRPRLDEKLFF. CDR3 bases: TGTGCCAGCTCACCACGACCCCGGCTCGATGAAAAACTGTTTTTT. The V and J genes are TRBV18 and TRBJ1-4; D gene uncertain. This CDR3 has 15 amino acids. The germline V and J ends were trimmed by 1 base and 6 bases, with 12 bases remaining between them. Germline lookup yields CDR1 KGHSH and CDR2 LQKENI.

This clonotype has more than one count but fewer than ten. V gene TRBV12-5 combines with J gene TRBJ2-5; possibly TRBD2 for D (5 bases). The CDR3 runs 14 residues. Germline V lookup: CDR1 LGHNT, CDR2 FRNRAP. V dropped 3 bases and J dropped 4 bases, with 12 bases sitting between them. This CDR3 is CASGLGLSLETQYF. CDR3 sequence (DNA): TGTGCTAGTGGTTTAGGACTGTCCCTAGAGACCCAGTACTTC.

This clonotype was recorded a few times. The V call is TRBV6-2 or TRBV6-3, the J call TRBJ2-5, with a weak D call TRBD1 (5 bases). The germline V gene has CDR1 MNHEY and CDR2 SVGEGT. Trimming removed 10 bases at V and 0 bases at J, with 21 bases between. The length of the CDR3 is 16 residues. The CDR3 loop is CATLRAIGRDQETQYF. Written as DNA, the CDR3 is TGTGCCACCCTTAGGGCAATCGGCAGGGACCAAGAGACCCAGTACTTC.

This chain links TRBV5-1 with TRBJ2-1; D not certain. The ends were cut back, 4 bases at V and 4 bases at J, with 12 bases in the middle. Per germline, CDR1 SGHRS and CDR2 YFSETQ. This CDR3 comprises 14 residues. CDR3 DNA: TGCGCCAGCAGCCCCCCCCCAGAATACAATGAGCAGTTCTTC. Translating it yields CASSPPPEYNEQFF.

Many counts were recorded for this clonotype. The CDR3 DNA reads as TGTGCCACCAGTGATTCACTTTTCGGTACAGCGGGGGGGAATGAGCAGTTCTTC. Protein: CATSDSLFGTAGGNEQFF. This sequence joins TRBV24-1 and TRBJ2-1; 10 bases are shared with TRBD2. The CDR3 has 18 amino acids. J gave up 7 bases and V 2 bases, and 13 bases lay outside the gene matches. Looked up from germline, CDR1 is KGHDR and CDR2 is SFDVKD.

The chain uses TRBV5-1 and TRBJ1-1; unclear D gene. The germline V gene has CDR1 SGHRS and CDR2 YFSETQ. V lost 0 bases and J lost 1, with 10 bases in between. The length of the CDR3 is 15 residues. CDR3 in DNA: TGCGCCAGCAGCTTGGTGGCTTTCTCGAACACTGAAGCTTTCTTT. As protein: CASSLVAFSNTEAFF.

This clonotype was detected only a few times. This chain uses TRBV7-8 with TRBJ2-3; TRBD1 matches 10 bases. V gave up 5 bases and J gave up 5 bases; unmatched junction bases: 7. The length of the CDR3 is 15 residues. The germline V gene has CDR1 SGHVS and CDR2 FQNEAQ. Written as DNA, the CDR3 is TGTGCCAGCAGCCGGGGACAGGGGTATAGAGATACGCAGTATTTT. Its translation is CASSRGQGYRDTQYF.

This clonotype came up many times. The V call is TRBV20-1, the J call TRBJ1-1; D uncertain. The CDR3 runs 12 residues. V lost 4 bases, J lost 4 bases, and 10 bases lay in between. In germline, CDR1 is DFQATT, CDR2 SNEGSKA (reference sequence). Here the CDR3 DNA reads TGCAGTGCTACGGCAGATGGCACTGAAGCTTTCTTT. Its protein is CSATADGTEAFF.

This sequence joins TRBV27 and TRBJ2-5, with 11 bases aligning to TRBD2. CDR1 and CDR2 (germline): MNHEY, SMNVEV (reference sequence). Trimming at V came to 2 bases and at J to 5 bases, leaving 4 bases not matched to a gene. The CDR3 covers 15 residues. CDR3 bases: TGTGCCAGCAGTTTAACTAGCGGGGGTTGGGAGACCCAGTACTTC. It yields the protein CASSLTSGGWETQYF.